The present TCR beta chain was sequenced within a study of beta chain features in type 1 diabetes. Study summary: There were approximately 110,000,000 sorted cells examined across all samples.

Regarding the study as a whole: Junctions at VDJ sites from type 1 diabetes patients had fewer insertions and more deletions. For Type 1 diabetes patients, all four CD4+ subsets carried TCRB CDR3s that were moderately but significantly shorter. In the patient group, naive, central memory and Treg TCRB repertoires seemed more alike than in the healthy donor group.

The CDR3 length is 14 residues. CDR1 and CDR2 from the germline V gene are SGHTA and FQGNSA. Between the trimmed V and J ends, which lost 7 bases and 5 bases, there was a span of 15 bases. cDNA synthesis used the whole RNA isolate, giving expressed TCRB sequences. The method was immunoSEQ multiplex PCR; TCRdb's version includes in-frame clones alone and lacks a portion of them. The sample carries around 160,000 clones, around 8.3% recorded once. With regard to this clone: Its target is unknown.

The sequenced sample was central memory CD4+ T cells from blood. This chain connects TRBV7-2 to TRBJ2-1, with a tentative D call TRBD2 (5 bases). This TCR derives from a woman between 18 and 29 years old with type 1 diabetes. The CDR3 sequence: CASTPGVEHNEQFF. The CDR3 DNA reads TGTGCCAGCACCCCCGGGGTTGAGCACAATGAGCAGTTCTTC.